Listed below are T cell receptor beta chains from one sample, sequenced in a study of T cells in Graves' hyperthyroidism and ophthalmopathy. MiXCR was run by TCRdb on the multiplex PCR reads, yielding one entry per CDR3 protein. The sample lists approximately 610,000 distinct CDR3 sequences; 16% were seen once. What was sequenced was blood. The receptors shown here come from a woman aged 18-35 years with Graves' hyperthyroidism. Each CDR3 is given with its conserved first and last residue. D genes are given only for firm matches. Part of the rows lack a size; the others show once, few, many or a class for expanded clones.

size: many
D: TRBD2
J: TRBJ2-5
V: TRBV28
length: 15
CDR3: CASSPSGLAGGTQYF
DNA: TGTGCCAGCAGTCCATCCGGCTTAGCGGGTGGGACCCAGTACTTC

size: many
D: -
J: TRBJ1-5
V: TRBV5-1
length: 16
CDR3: CASSPGTGQSNQPQHF
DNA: TGCGCCAGCAGCCCTGGGACGGGCCAAAGCAATCAGCCCCAGCATTTT

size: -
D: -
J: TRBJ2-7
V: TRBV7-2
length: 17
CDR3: CASSFGGGIKGGYEQYF
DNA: TGTGCCAGCAGCTTTGGAGGAGGTATCAAGGGGGGGTACGAGCAGTACTTC

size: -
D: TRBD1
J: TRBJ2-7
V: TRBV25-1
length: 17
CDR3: CASSENLQGARLGEQYF
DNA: TGTGCCAGCAGTGAAAATCTCCAGGGGGCGAGATTGGGCGAGCAGTACTTC

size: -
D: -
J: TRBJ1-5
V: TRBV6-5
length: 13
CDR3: CASSYSMAQPQHF
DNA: TGTGCCAGCAGTTACTCGATGGCTCAGCCCCAGCATTTT

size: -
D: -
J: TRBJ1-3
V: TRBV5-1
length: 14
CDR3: CASSLEGEGNTIYF
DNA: TGCGCCAGCAGCTTGGAAGGAGAAGGAAACACCATATATTTT

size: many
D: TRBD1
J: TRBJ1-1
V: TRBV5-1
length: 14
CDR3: CASSHGTGSTEAFF
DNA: TGCGCCAGCAGTCATGGGACAGGGAGCACTGAAGCTTTCTTT

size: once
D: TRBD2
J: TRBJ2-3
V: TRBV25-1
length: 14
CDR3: CASSEAGGRHTQYF
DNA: TGTGCCAGCAGTGAGGCGGGGGGGCGGCATACGCAGTATTTT

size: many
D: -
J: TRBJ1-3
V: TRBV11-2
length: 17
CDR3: CASNQKRAGNLGNTIYF
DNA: TGTGCCAGCAACCAAAAGAGGGCAGGGAACCTCGGAAACACCATATATTTT

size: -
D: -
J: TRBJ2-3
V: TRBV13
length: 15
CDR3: CASSLWQGSTDTQYF
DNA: TGTGCCAGCAGCTTATGGCAGGGAAGCACAGATACGCAGTATTTT

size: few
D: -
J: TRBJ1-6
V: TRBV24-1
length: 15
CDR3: CATSEGPIYNSPLHF
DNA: TGTGCCACCAGTGAGGGACCGATCTATAATTCACCCCTCCACTTT

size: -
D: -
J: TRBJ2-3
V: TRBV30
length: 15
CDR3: CAWSVRERGADTQYF
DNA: TGTGCCTGGAGTGTACGGGAGAGGGGGGCAGATACGCAGTATTTT

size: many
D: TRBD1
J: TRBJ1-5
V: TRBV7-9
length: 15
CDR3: CASSLARGLGRPQHF
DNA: TGTGCCAGCAGCTTAGCGAGGGGGCTTGGTCGGCCCCAGCATTTT

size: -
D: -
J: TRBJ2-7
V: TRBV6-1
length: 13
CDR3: CASSEYTAYEQYF
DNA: TGTGCCAGCAGTGAATATACAGCTTACGAGCAGTACTTC

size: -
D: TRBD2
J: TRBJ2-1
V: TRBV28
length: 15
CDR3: CASYARLAGNNEQFF
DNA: TGTGCCAGCTATGCCAGACTAGCGGGCAACAATGAGCAGTTCTTC

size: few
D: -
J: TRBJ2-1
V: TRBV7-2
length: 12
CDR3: CASSLRRGEQFF
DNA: TGTGCCAGCAGCCTAAGACGTGGTGAGCAGTTCTTC